The 5 T cell receptor beta chains presented below share a single source sample, sequenced in a study of control samples from healthy donors and cancer patients. Only in-frame clones appear in the TCRdb table, and some are missing; sequencing was by immunoSEQ multiplex PCR. The profile shows about 94,000 clones, approximately 90% of them singletons. Sample: blood. These receptors were obtained from a woman aged 18-29 years in good health.

The V gene is TRBV5-1, the J gene TRBJ2-1; D assignment may be TRBD1 or TRBD2 (5 bases each). The CDR3 spans 14 residues. Germline V gene data show CDR1 as SGHRS and CDR2 as YFSETQ. Trimming took off 0 bases at V and 6 bases at J, with 10 bases between the two ends. CDR3 in amino acids: CASSLAGTTNEQFF. The CDR3 DNA is TGCGCCAGCAGCTTGGCCGGGACGACCAATGAGCAGTTCTTC.

This clone was recorded once. The rearrangement joins TRBV25-1 to TRBJ1-2; D gene uncertain. From germline, CDR1 is MGHDK and CDR2 SYGVNS. V shed 8 bases and J shed 8 bases, with 18 bases lying between them. This CDR3 has 13 residues. The CDR3 coding sequence is TGTGCCAGCGCTCCCCTTACGTCAGAGGGCTACACCTTC. Amino acid sequence: CASAPLTSEGYTF.

The CDR3 spells CASSEAWGASYGYTF. The CDR3 DNA reads as TGTGCCAGCAGTGAAGCGTGGGGGGCGTCCTATGGCTACACCTTC. The rearrangement uses TRBV6-1 and TRBJ1-2, with TRBD1 as a possible D gene (6 bases). The V gene lost 0 bases and the J gene lost 4 bases, with 12 bases spanning the gap. Per the germline V gene, CDR1 is MNHNS and CDR2 is SASEGT. The length of the CDR3 is 15 residues.

The J gene is TRBJ1-2, the V gene TRBV2; a possible D gene is TRBD1 (6 bases). V shed 2 bases and J shed 4 bases, with 14 bases lying between them. The CDR3 totals 15 residues. Germline V gives CDR1 SNHLY, CDR2 FYNNEI. The CDR3 DNA reads TGTGCCAGCAGTGAATATAGGGGGGCCGGCTATGGCTACACCTTC. Its translation: CASSEYRGAGYGYTF.

A single count supports this clone. The rearrangement joins TRBV27 to TRBJ1-1; D call uncertain. V lost 7 bases, J lost 0 bases, and 9 bases lay in between. There are 13 residues in the CDR3. Per germline, CDR1 MNHEY and CDR2 SMNVEV (reference sequence). The CDR3 DNA follows: TGTGCCAGCAACGGTGGATTGAACACTGAAGCTTTCTTT. This sequence encodes CASNGGLNTEAFF.